The rows below give T cell receptor beta chains drawn from one sample of a study of cytomegalovirus exposure and HLA in healthy donors. Method: immunoSEQ multiplex PCR; TCRdb's copy keeps in-frame clones and lacks some. The table shows fewer than 45,000 clones, with 76% occurring only once. Sequencing was performed on PBMCs. All receptors derive from a woman in her 30s in good health and CMV-seropositive. The CDR3 runs from the conserved cysteine through the conserved F or W. D genes are given only for firm matches. The size of a clone is reported for some rows only, either as once, few or many, or as a class for expanded clones.

j_call d_call v_call clone_size cdr3_aa cdr3_nt
TRBJ2-1 TRBD1 TRBV10-3 NA CAISRGAWTGDNEQFF TGTGCCATCAGCCGCGGAGCTTGGACAGGCGACAATGAGCAGTTCTTC
TRBJ2-1 TRBD2 TRBV2 once CASSERRTSANEQFF TGTGCCAGCAGTGAACGAAGGACTAGCGCCAATGAGCAGTTCTTC
TRBJ2-7 TRBD1 TRBV18 NA CASSLRQGLPYEQYF TGTGCCAGCTCACTTCGACAGGGCCTACCCTACGAGCAGTACTTC
TRBJ2-3 TRBD1 TRBV9 NA CASSPPEGDRYTDTQYF TGTGCCAGCAGCCCTCCCGAGGGGGACAGGTACACAGATACGCAGTATTTT
TRBJ2-1 TRBD2 TRBV30 NA CALYIAGGPNEQFF TGTGCCTTGTACATAGCGGGGGGGCCCAATGAGCAGTTCTTC
TRBJ1-2 NA TRBV18 NA CASSPSRQRYGYTF TGTGCCAGCTCACCTTCGCGACAGAGATATGGCTACACCTTC
TRBJ1-1 TRBD1 TRBV7-9 few CASSAGQGGSEAFF TGTGCCAGCAGCGCAGGACAGGGAGGTTCTGAAGCTTTCTTT
TRBJ1-2 TRBD1 TRBV5-4 few CASSFGTAYGYTF TGTGCCAGCAGCTTCGGGACAGCCTATGGCTACACCTTC
TRBJ1-1 NA TRBV29-1 NA CSVARGNTEAFF TGCAGCGTTGCCAGGGGCAACACTGAAGCTTTCTTT
TRBJ2-5 NA TRBV30 NA CAWSVYGNRGETQYF TGTGCCTGGAGTGTATACGGCAATAGGGGGGAGACCCAGTACTTC